These T cell receptor beta chains were read from a single sample in a study of cytotoxic CD8 clonotypes in ibrutinib-treated CLL. Data came from immunoSEQ multiplex PCR; TCRdb stores just in-frame clones and leaves some out. The sample consists of about 68,000 clones, about two thirds of them appearing once. The sample here was PBMCs, taken after 12 months of ibrutinib treatment. The source is a human donor with chronic lymphocytic leukemia. The CDR3 runs from the conserved cysteine through the conserved F or W. Fields, in order: clone size, D gene, CDR3 length, J gene, V gene, CDR3 DNA, CDR3 protein. A D gene is named only where the DNA matches it firmly. Some rows mark clone size as missing; the rest say once, few, many or name a class of expanded clone.

clone_size: NA
d_call: NA
cdr3_length: 15
j_call: TRBJ1-6
v_call: TRBV27
cdr3_nt: TGTGCCAGCAGCATAAGGGGGTTGTTGAGCTCACCCCTCCACTTT
cdr3_aa: CASSIRGLLSSPLHF

clone_size: NA
d_call: NA
cdr3_length: 11
j_call: TRBJ2-1
v_call: TRBV7-2
cdr3_nt: TGTGCCAGCGGGACGGGTAATGAGCAGTTCTTC
cdr3_aa: CASGTGNEQFF

clone_size: many
d_call: NA
cdr3_length: 13
j_call: TRBJ2-3
v_call: TRBV10-2
cdr3_nt: TGCGGAAGCCGCGAGGAAGGTACAGATACGCAGTATTTT
cdr3_aa: CGSREEGTDTQYF

clone_size: few
d_call: TRBD1
cdr3_length: 13
j_call: TRBJ1-5
v_call: TRBV19
cdr3_nt: TGTGCCAGTGACAGGGAAAGAAATCAGCCCCAGCATTTT
cdr3_aa: CASDRERNQPQHF

clone_size: NA
d_call: TRBD1
cdr3_length: 15
j_call: TRBJ1-4
v_call: TRBV19
cdr3_nt: TGTGCCAGTAGCCCCGGGACAGCTTATAATGAAAAACTGTTTTTT
cdr3_aa: CASSPGTAYNEKLFF

clone_size: once
d_call: NA
cdr3_length: 13
j_call: TRBJ1-1
v_call: TRBV6-1
cdr3_nt: TGTGCCAGCAGATCTCGTGGAGCCACTGAAGCTTTCTTT
cdr3_aa: CASRSRGATEAFF

clone_size: NA
d_call: NA
cdr3_length: 15
j_call: TRBJ2-3
v_call: TRBV30
cdr3_nt: TGTGCCTGGAGTGTCGCCTCACCGGGGACAGATACGCAGTATTTT
cdr3_aa: CAWSVASPGTDTQYF

clone_size: few
d_call: TRBD1
cdr3_length: 15
j_call: TRBJ1-3
v_call: TRBV28
cdr3_nt: TGTGCCACCATTTACAGGGGATACTCTGGAAACACCATATATTTT
cdr3_aa: CATIYRGYSGNTIYF

clone_size: few
d_call: NA
cdr3_length: 14
j_call: TRBJ1-4
v_call: TRBV5-1
cdr3_nt: TGCGCCAGCAGCCGGGGAGAGGGCGGTGAAAAACTGTTTTTT
cdr3_aa: CASSRGEGGEKLFF

clone_size: NA
d_call: NA
cdr3_length: 13
j_call: TRBJ1-1
v_call: TRBV6-1
cdr3_nt: TGTGCCAGCAGTCCAACGGTGAACACTGAAGCTTTCTTT
cdr3_aa: CASSPTVNTEAFF

clone_size: NA
d_call: TRBD1
cdr3_length: 14
j_call: TRBJ1-2
v_call: TRBV4-1
cdr3_nt: TGCGCCAGCAGCCAAGATGGACAGGGGTATGGCTACACCTTC
cdr3_aa: CASSQDGQGYGYTF

clone_size: NA
d_call: NA
cdr3_length: 14
j_call: TRBJ1-3
v_call: TRBV6-6
cdr3_nt: TGTGCCAGCAGTTATCAGGGCGGTGGAAACACCATATATTTT
cdr3_aa: CASSYQGGGNTIYF

clone_size: NA
d_call: NA
cdr3_length: 15
j_call: TRBJ1-3
v_call: TRBV15
cdr3_nt: TGTGCCACCAGCGGGGGGTTGGGAGTTGGAAACACCATATATTTT
cdr3_aa: CATSGGLGVGNTIYF

clone_size: few
d_call: NA
cdr3_length: 16
j_call: TRBJ1-2
v_call: TRBV4-2
cdr3_nt: TGTGCCAGCAGCCAAGAGTCCGCGACAAGCTACTATGGCTACACCTTC
cdr3_aa: CASSQESATSYYGYTF

clone_size: NA
d_call: TRBD1
cdr3_length: 12
j_call: TRBJ2-7
v_call: TRBV5-4
cdr3_nt: TGTGCCAGCAGCTCCACAGGGGGCGAGCAGTACTTC
cdr3_aa: CASSSTGGEQYF

clone_size: NA
d_call: NA
cdr3_length: 18
j_call: TRBJ1-3
v_call: TRBV6-1
cdr3_nt: TGTGCCAGCAGTGAAGCGAATGGGCGGGCATACTCTGGAAACACCATATATTTT
cdr3_aa: CASSEANGRAYSGNTIYF

clone_size: NA
d_call: NA
cdr3_length: 14
j_call: TRBJ2-2
v_call: TRBV30
cdr3_nt: TGTGCCTGGAGTAAAAACACGGCCGGCGGGGAGCTGTTTTTT
cdr3_aa: CAWSKNTAGGELFF

clone_size: NA
d_call: NA
cdr3_length: 15
j_call: TRBJ2-2
v_call: TRBV6-4
cdr3_nt: TGTGCCAGCAGTGAGCGGGGGCCGAACACCGGGGAGCTGTTTTTT
cdr3_aa: CASSERGPNTGELFF

clone_size: once
d_call: TRBD1
cdr3_length: 17
j_call: TRBJ1-2
v_call: TRBV6-7
cdr3_nt: TGTGCCAGCAGTTACGCGGGACAGGAGCTCTCTCACTATGGCTACACCTTC
cdr3_aa: CASSYAGQELSHYGYTF

clone_size: NA
d_call: TRBD1
cdr3_length: 13
j_call: TRBJ2-7
v_call: TRBV28
cdr3_nt: TGTGCCAGCAGTTTGACAGGGCCCTACGAGCAGTACTTC
cdr3_aa: CASSLTGPYEQYF

clone_size: once
d_call: TRBD1
cdr3_length: 16
j_call: TRBJ1-1
v_call: TRBV11-2
cdr3_nt: TGTGCCAGCAGCTTAGCCCCGACAGGGAGGGGGACTGAAGCTTTCTTT
cdr3_aa: CASSLAPTGRGTEAFF

clone_size: few
d_call: TRBD1
cdr3_length: 15
j_call: TRBJ1-5
v_call: TRBV25-1
cdr3_nt: TGTGCCAGCATCAGACAGGGCCATAGCAATCAGCCCCAGCATTTT
cdr3_aa: CASIRQGHSNQPQHF

clone_size: NA
d_call: NA
cdr3_length: 16
j_call: TRBJ2-5
v_call: TRBV7-3
cdr3_nt: TGTGCCAGCAGCTTAAAGTCCGTCTCCCGACAAGAGACCCAGTACTTC
cdr3_aa: CASSLKSVSRQETQYF

clone_size: once
d_call: NA
cdr3_length: 13
j_call: TRBJ2-3
v_call: TRBV30
cdr3_nt: TGTGCCTGGAGTGAGGGCGGATCGGATACGCAGTATTTT
cdr3_aa: CAWSEGGSDTQYF

clone_size: NA
d_call: NA
cdr3_length: 11
j_call: TRBJ1-6
v_call: TRBV23-1
cdr3_nt: TGCGCCAGCAGTCTGGAGTCACCCCTCCACTTT
cdr3_aa: CASSLESPLHF

clone_size: NA
d_call: NA
cdr3_length: 13
j_call: TRBJ1-2
v_call: TRBV7-8
cdr3_nt: TGTGCCAGCAGCTCTAGACAGGCCTATGGCTACACCTTC
cdr3_aa: CASSSRQAYGYTF

clone_size: NA
d_call: TRBD2
cdr3_length: 16
j_call: TRBJ2-1
v_call: TRBV4-1
cdr3_nt: TGCGCCAGCAGCCAACCCGGGGGGAGCTTTCTGGATGAGCAGTTCTTC
cdr3_aa: CASSQPGGSFLDEQFF

clone_size: few
d_call: TRBD1
cdr3_length: 14
j_call: TRBJ2-7
v_call: TRBV7-3
cdr3_nt: TGTGCCAGCAGCTCCTCGACAGGGTACTACGAGCAGTACTTC
cdr3_aa: CASSSSTGYYEQYF

clone_size: NA
d_call: TRBD1
cdr3_length: 19
j_call: TRBJ1-4
v_call: TRBV4-3
cdr3_nt: TGCGCCAGCAGCCAAGGGACAGGGGGCGGGTCGGGCCTTAATGAAAAACTGTTTTTT
cdr3_aa: CASSQGTGGGSGLNEKLFF

clone_size: NA
d_call: NA
cdr3_length: 15
j_call: TRBJ1-1
v_call: TRBV5-1
cdr3_nt: TGCGCCAGCAGCCCACCAGGGGTAAGGAACACTGAAGCTTTCTTT
cdr3_aa: CASSPPGVRNTEAFF

clone_size: NA
d_call: NA
cdr3_length: 13
j_call: TRBJ1-1
v_call: TRBV9
cdr3_nt: TGTGCCAGCAGTCCCCCCGGGAGAACTGAAGCTTTCTTT
cdr3_aa: CASSPPGRTEAFF

clone_size: NA
d_call: NA
cdr3_length: 15
j_call: TRBJ1-3
v_call: TRBV7-2
cdr3_nt: TGTGCCAGCAGCACCGTCCCCATGTCTGGAAACACCATATATTTT
cdr3_aa: CASSTVPMSGNTIYF

clone_size: few
d_call: NA
cdr3_length: 14
j_call: TRBJ2-2
v_call: TRBV7-9
cdr3_nt: TGTGCCAGCAGCTTTTCAATGAACACCGGGGAGCTGTTTTTT
cdr3_aa: CASSFSMNTGELFF

clone_size: few
d_call: NA
cdr3_length: 13
j_call: TRBJ1-1
v_call: TRBV7-2
cdr3_nt: TGTGCCAGCAGCTTAAGGGAGAACACTGAAGCTTTCTTT
cdr3_aa: CASSLRENTEAFF

clone_size: NA
d_call: NA
cdr3_length: 15
j_call: TRBJ2-7
v_call: TRBV18
cdr3_nt: TGTGCCAGCTCCCTATATGGGCAGGGTGGAGACGAGCAGTACTTC
cdr3_aa: CASSLYGQGGDEQYF

clone_size: NA
d_call: NA
cdr3_length: 15
j_call: TRBJ2-5
v_call: TRBV7-7
cdr3_nt: TGTGCCAGCAGCTTAGAAACAGGGTTCGGAGAGACCCAGTACTTC
cdr3_aa: CASSLETGFGETQYF

clone_size: few
d_call: NA
cdr3_length: 15
j_call: TRBJ2-7
v_call: TRBV5-1
cdr3_nt: TGCGCCAGCAGCTCGGGACCTTCCCGCTCCTACGAGCAGTACTTC
cdr3_aa: CASSSGPSRSYEQYF

clone_size: NA
d_call: TRBD1
cdr3_length: 15
j_call: TRBJ1-5
v_call: TRBV27
cdr3_nt: TGTGCCAGCAGTTCAGCCGGGACAGGGTATCAGCCCCAGCATTTT
cdr3_aa: CASSSAGTGYQPQHF

clone_size: few
d_call: NA
cdr3_length: 16
j_call: TRBJ2-2
v_call: TRBV14
cdr3_nt: TGTGCCAGCAGCAGGGTAGCAGGGATGAACACCGGGGAGCTGTTTTTT
cdr3_aa: CASSRVAGMNTGELFF

clone_size: NA
d_call: TRBD1
cdr3_length: 12
j_call: TRBJ1-2
v_call: TRBV30
cdr3_nt: TGTGCCGGCGACAGGGGTGGCTATGGCTACACCTTC
cdr3_aa: CAGDRGGYGYTF

clone_size: NA
d_call: NA
cdr3_length: 15
j_call: TRBJ1-5
v_call: TRBV5-3
cdr3_nt: TGTGCCAGAAGCTTGGGGAGGAGGAGAGATCAGCCCCAGCATTTT
cdr3_aa: CARSLGRRRDQPQHF

clone_size: NA
d_call: NA
cdr3_length: 14
j_call: TRBJ2-3
v_call: TRBV10-2
cdr3_nt: TGCGCCAGCAGTGAACCGGGGACCACAGATACGCAGTATTTT
cdr3_aa: CASSEPGTTDTQYF

clone_size: NA
d_call: TRBD1
cdr3_length: 15
j_call: TRBJ2-3
v_call: TRBV18
cdr3_nt: TGTGCCAGCTCTCGACAGGGGATTAGCACAGATACGCAGTATTTT
cdr3_aa: CASSRQGISTDTQYF

clone_size: NA
d_call: NA
cdr3_length: 18
j_call: TRBJ2-3
v_call: TRBV2
cdr3_nt: TGTGCCAGCACCAACCCGTGGGCGGGGGCCGTATCCACAGATACGCAGTATTTT
cdr3_aa: CASTNPWAGAVSTDTQYF

clone_size: once
d_call: TRBD2
cdr3_length: 16
j_call: TRBJ2-1
v_call: TRBV19
cdr3_nt: TGTGCCAGTAGTATTGTAGCGGGGGTGTCCTACAATGAGCAGTTCTTC
cdr3_aa: CASSIVAGVSYNEQFF

clone_size: NA
d_call: NA
cdr3_length: 13
j_call: TRBJ2-5
v_call: TRBV5-1
cdr3_nt: TGCGCCAGCAGCTTGGGGGTCTCGGAGACCCAGTACTTC
cdr3_aa: CASSLGVSETQYF

clone_size: NA
d_call: TRBD1
cdr3_length: 15
j_call: TRBJ2-3
v_call: TRBV7-2
cdr3_nt: TGTGCCAGCAGCTTAAGGGGACAGCGCACAGATACGCAGTATTTT
cdr3_aa: CASSLRGQRTDTQYF

clone_size: NA
d_call: NA
cdr3_length: 13
j_call: TRBJ1-1
v_call: TRBV30
cdr3_nt: TGTGCCTGGAGAAAGGGTATGAACACTGAAGCTTTCTTT
cdr3_aa: CAWRKGMNTEAFF

clone_size: NA
d_call: TRBD2
cdr3_length: 19
j_call: TRBJ2-2
v_call: TRBV15
cdr3_nt: TGTGCCACCAGCAGAGATCTGGGACTAGAAGGTGGTGGCACCGGGGAGCTGTTTTTT
cdr3_aa: CATSRDLGLEGGGTGELFF

clone_size: NA
d_call: NA
cdr3_length: 13
j_call: TRBJ1-6
v_call: TRBV6-5
cdr3_nt: TGTGCCAGCAGTTACTCCCGGAATTCACCCCTCCACTTT
cdr3_aa: CASSYSRNSPLHF

clone_size: NA
d_call: NA
cdr3_length: 14
j_call: TRBJ1-2
v_call: TRBV7-3
cdr3_nt: TGTGCCAGCAGCGGAGAAGGACGGAGCTATGGCTACACCTTC
cdr3_aa: CASSGEGRSYGYTF

clone_size: NA
d_call: TRBD1
cdr3_length: 14
j_call: TRBJ2-7
v_call: TRBV2
cdr3_nt: TGTGCCAGAGCAGAGAAACAGGGGGCGGACGAGCAGTACTTC
cdr3_aa: CARAEKQGADEQYF

clone_size: NA
d_call: NA
cdr3_length: 15
j_call: TRBJ1-4
v_call: TRBV28
cdr3_nt: TGTGCCAGCAGTTTATCGGGCGCAACTAATGAAAAACTGTTTTTT
cdr3_aa: CASSLSGATNEKLFF